This TCR beta chain was identified in a study of graft-versus-host responses after intestinal transplantation. At the level of the study: Multivisceral, liver-intestinal, or isolated intestinal transplants were given to recipients. Recipients uniformly received anti-thymocyte globulin induction, followed by tacrolimus and steroids for approximately 3 years.

Whole-study results and caveats: High graft-versus-host to host-versus-graft clonal ratios were seen in allografts of patients with graft-donor T cell macrochimerism. Researchers found GvH clones in recipient marrow, and some showed up first in ileum or blood.

This clone has just a few counts. Its antigen is not known. The CDR3 has 13 amino acids. V lost 7 bases, J lost 4 bases, and 13 bases lay in between. CDR1 and CDR2 from the germline V gene are LNHDA and SQIVND (reference sequence). Data came from immunoSEQ multiplex PCR; TCRdb stores just in-frame clones and leaves some out. The data contain roughly 99,000 clones, roughly 87% of them singletons. The chain has TRBV19 and TRBJ2-5; a possible D gene is TRBD1 (5 bases). This sequence originates from a human donor who was the organ donor for an intestinal transplant. The sequencing used unstimulated CD4+ T cells sorted from spleen or lymph node cells, collected before transplant. The CDR3 nucleotides read TGTGCCAGTAATCCCAGCGACAGAGAGACCCAGTACTTC. As protein: CASNPSDRETQYF.